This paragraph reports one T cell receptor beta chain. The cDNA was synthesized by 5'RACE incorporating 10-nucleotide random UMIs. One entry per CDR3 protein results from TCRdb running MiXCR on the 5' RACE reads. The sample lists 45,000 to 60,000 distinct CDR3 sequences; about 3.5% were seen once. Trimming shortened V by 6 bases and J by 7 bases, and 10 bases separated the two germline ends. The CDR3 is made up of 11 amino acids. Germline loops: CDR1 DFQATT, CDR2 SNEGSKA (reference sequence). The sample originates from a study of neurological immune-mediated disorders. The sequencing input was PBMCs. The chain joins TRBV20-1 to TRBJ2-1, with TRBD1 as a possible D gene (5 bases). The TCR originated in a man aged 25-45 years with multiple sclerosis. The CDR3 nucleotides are TGCAGTGCCCAGGGTTCGAATGAGCAGTTCTTC. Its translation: CSAQGSNEQFF.